This TCR beta chain was observed in a study of blood T cells in healthy people across ages. For this clonotype: Its antigen is not identified.

Primed by a sample-barcoded 5' primer and a J-beta primer mix, a second PCR proceeded for roughly 6 to 12 cycles. TCRdb reprocessed the 5' RACE reads via MiXCR and lists one record per CDR3 protein. The sample yields 590,000 or so distinct CDR3 sequences, approximately 30% seen once. The V gene end was trimmed by 2 bases and the J gene end by 1 base; junction bases not matched to a gene: 5. Germline values: CDR1 SGHTA, CDR2 FQGNSA. This CDR3 is 16 amino acids long. Study findings and constraints: Since the PBMCs were unsorted, naive and antigen-experienced cells could not be conclusively compared.

The chain joins TRBV7-2 to TRBJ2-3, with 8 bases matching TRBD2. The sequencing input was blood. The TCR was taken from a woman over 75 in good health. CDR3 in DNA: TGTGCCAGCAGCTTAAGGAGCGGGGGATGCACAGATACGCAGTATTTT. Translating it yields CASSLRSGGCTDTQYF.